Given below is one T cell receptor beta chain in context. No antigen is known for it. No much larger clonotype is one base removed from it; base qualities were not supplied. Including the terminal cysteine and phenylalanine, the CDR3 comprises 15 residues. The CDR3 DNA has 45 bases and is translated from base 1. Taken from the germline V gene, the CDR1 and CDR2 loops are KGHSY and FQNENV. At the junction V is shortened by 1 base and J by 4 bases, with 11 bases in between. The data stem from a study of blood T cell repertoires in COVID-19 (dated by TCRdb to about 2020). For context, the study as a whole: Collaborator samples came from the United States, Italy and Spain and covered acute and convalescent phases of COVID-19. The material from the prospective study consisted of cDNA or gDNA derived from T cells, B-cell-depleted T cells, or PBMCs. Subjects who had been exposed to COVID-19, were actively infected with it, or had recovered from it provided the deeply sampled blood TCRbeta repertoires that made up the dataset. The repertoires were released in a freely available public database intended as a resource for research on the immune response to SARS-CoV-2. The samples were drawn from the first 160 participants of the ongoing ImmuneRACE study and from more than 1,000 subjects provided by 6 global collaborators. Sample metadata almost always included a de-identified subject ID, COVID-19 status, age in years and sex. Where available, HLA class I and class II types were taken from metadata supplied by the sample provider and were not determined by assay-based typing.

The immunoSEQ Assay, a bias-controlled multiplex PCR, was used to amplify TCRbeta CDR3 regions from genomic DNA. The authors' pipeline ran thus. The number of nucleated cells in each sample was estimated from the amplification of reference gene primers within the assay. Sequence reads were collapsed and filtered to measure the absolute abundance of every unique TCRbeta CDR3 rearrangement. For each sample, productive Simpson clonality was calculated by taking the square root of Simpson's diversity index across productive rearrangements. This immuneACCESS table, as held by TCRdb, lists in-frame sequences with V and J called but not all clones. Of the missing ones, under half trace to an unresolved V gene in checked studies; the others have no known cause. That table is the source of V, J and clone size, and D and trimming were worked out from the DNA. This sample lists over 200,000 clones; about 87% were detected once. The top ten constitute 3% to 4% of the sample.

Overall study results and their limits: Clinical and demographic metadata were provided uncurated, with the amount varying by source and participant.

Participants in the prospective study were enrolled through a virtual design, were aged roughly 18 to 100 years, and lived in 24 United States geographic areas. In the prospective study, cohorts were assigned on the basis of participant-reported clinical history obtained from a screening survey and a study questionnaire. Exposed participants had been in contact, within 2 weeks of entering the study, with a person who had a PCR-confirmed or clinician-diagnosed case of COVID-19. In the prospective study, whole blood, serum and a nasopharyngeal or oropharyngeal swab were collected from each participant by mobile phlebotomists. Over an approximately 2-month period, participants in the prospective study had the option of providing additional blood draws and questionnaires. Before DNA extraction, blood samples from the prospective study were shipped at room temperature or frozen.

Rearrangement joined TRBV16 to TRBJ1-5, with a weak D call of TRBD1 (5 bases match). Sequencing used PBMCs or T cells enriched from blood (not recorded which). This TCR was sampled from a woman in her twenties or thirties who had been exposed to COVID-19. The nucleotide sequence is given as TGTGCCAGCAGCCAATTTGTACAGGTAAATCAGCCCCAGCATTTT. This gives the protein CASSQFVQVNQPQHF. Reference TRBV16 and TRBJ1-5 proteins supply the regions before and after the CDR3; the full variable domain is: GEEVAQTPKHLVRGEGQKAKLYCAPIKGHSYVFWYQQVLKNEFKFLISFQNENVFDETGMPKERFSAKCLPNSPCSLEIQATKLEDSAVYFCASSQFVQVNQPQHFGDGTRLSIL.